The sequence of this TCR beta chain was determined in a study of OX40 agonist ivuxolimab in advanced cancers. Study overall: Participants could have had prior anti-PD-1, anti-PD-L1 or anti-CTLA-4 therapy, and roughly 40% had some. General study findings and limits: Low clonal expansion, among the lowest seen, marked partial responders at 0.1-3.0 mg/kg. Some nonresponders likewise displayed low normalized T-cell clonal expansion.

Blood specimens came from baseline, cycle 4 day 1, and cycle 7 day 1. The table came from immunoSEQ multiplex PCR; TCRdb's copy has only in-frame clones and leaves some out. The profile covers approximately 62,000 clones, with approximately 88% appearing a single time and about 4.8% taken by the ten largest. A single count supports this clone. Antigen specificity is unknown. The TCR sequence derives from an adult with an advanced solid tumor such as melanoma, head and neck, liver or kidney cancer. The sequences come from CD4+ or CD8+ T cells sorted from blood, collected in a trial of the OX40 agonist ivuxolimab.

The CDR3 DNA is TGCAGCGTTGAAGACACATTAAACGGAAACACCATATATTTT. Its translation is CSVEDTLNGNTIYF. The chain employs TRBV29-1 and TRBJ1-3; no reliable D call. Germline V gives CDR1 SQVTM, CDR2 ANQGSEA. CDR3 length equals 14 residues. V was clipped by 0 bases and J by 4 bases, with 10 bases between them. The full variable domain, in which reference TRBV29-1 and TRBJ1-3 provide the parts outside the CDR3, is SAVISQKPSRDICQRGTSLTIQCQVDSQVTMMFWYRQQPGQSLTLIATANQGSEATYESGFVIDKFPISRPNLTFSTLTVSNMSPEDSSIYLCSVEDTLNGNTIYFGEGSWLTVV.